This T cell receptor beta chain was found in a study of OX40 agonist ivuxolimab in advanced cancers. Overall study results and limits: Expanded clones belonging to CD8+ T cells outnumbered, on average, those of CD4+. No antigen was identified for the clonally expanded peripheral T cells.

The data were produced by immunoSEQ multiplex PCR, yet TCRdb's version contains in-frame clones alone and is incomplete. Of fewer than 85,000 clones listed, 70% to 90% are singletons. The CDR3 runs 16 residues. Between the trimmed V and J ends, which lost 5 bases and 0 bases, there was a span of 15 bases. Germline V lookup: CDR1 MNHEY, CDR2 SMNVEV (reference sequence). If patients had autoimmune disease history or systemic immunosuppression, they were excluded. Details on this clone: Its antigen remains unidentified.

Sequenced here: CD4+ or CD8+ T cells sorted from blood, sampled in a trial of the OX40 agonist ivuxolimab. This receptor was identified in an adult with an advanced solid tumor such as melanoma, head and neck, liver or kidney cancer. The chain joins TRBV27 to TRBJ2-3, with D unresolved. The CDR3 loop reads CASSPVPTVSTDTQYF. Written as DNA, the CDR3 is TGTGCCAGCAGTCCCGTCCCGACGGTGAGCACAGATACGCAGTATTTT.